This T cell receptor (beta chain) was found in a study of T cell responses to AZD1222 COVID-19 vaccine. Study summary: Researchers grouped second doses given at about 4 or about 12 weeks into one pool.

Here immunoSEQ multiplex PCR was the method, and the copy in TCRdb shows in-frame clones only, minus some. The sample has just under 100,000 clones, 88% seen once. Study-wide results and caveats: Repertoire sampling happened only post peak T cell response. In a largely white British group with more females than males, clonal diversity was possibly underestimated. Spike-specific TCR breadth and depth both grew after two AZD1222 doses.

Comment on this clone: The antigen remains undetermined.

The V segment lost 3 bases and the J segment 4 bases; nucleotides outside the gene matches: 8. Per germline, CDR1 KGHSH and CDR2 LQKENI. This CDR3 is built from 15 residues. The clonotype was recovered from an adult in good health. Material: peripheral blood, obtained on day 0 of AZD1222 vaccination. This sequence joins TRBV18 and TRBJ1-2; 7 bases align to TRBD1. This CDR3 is CASSPATGRVYGYTF. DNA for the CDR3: TGTGCCAGCTCACCCGCGACAGGGAGAGTCTATGGCTACACCTTC.